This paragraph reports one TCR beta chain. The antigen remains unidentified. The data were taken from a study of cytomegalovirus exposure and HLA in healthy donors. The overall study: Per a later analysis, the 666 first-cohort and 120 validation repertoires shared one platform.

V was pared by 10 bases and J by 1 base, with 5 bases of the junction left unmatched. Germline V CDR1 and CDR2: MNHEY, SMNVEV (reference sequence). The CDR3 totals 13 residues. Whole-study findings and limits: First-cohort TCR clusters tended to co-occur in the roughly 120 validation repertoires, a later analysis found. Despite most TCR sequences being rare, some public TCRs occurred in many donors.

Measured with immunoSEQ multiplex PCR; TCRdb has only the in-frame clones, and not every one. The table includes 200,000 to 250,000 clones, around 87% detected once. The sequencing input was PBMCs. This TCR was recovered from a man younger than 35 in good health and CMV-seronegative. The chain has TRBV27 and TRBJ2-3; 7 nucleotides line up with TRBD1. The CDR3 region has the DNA TGTGCCACCAACGGACAGGGCACAGATACGCAGTATTTT. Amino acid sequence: CATNGQGTDTQYF.